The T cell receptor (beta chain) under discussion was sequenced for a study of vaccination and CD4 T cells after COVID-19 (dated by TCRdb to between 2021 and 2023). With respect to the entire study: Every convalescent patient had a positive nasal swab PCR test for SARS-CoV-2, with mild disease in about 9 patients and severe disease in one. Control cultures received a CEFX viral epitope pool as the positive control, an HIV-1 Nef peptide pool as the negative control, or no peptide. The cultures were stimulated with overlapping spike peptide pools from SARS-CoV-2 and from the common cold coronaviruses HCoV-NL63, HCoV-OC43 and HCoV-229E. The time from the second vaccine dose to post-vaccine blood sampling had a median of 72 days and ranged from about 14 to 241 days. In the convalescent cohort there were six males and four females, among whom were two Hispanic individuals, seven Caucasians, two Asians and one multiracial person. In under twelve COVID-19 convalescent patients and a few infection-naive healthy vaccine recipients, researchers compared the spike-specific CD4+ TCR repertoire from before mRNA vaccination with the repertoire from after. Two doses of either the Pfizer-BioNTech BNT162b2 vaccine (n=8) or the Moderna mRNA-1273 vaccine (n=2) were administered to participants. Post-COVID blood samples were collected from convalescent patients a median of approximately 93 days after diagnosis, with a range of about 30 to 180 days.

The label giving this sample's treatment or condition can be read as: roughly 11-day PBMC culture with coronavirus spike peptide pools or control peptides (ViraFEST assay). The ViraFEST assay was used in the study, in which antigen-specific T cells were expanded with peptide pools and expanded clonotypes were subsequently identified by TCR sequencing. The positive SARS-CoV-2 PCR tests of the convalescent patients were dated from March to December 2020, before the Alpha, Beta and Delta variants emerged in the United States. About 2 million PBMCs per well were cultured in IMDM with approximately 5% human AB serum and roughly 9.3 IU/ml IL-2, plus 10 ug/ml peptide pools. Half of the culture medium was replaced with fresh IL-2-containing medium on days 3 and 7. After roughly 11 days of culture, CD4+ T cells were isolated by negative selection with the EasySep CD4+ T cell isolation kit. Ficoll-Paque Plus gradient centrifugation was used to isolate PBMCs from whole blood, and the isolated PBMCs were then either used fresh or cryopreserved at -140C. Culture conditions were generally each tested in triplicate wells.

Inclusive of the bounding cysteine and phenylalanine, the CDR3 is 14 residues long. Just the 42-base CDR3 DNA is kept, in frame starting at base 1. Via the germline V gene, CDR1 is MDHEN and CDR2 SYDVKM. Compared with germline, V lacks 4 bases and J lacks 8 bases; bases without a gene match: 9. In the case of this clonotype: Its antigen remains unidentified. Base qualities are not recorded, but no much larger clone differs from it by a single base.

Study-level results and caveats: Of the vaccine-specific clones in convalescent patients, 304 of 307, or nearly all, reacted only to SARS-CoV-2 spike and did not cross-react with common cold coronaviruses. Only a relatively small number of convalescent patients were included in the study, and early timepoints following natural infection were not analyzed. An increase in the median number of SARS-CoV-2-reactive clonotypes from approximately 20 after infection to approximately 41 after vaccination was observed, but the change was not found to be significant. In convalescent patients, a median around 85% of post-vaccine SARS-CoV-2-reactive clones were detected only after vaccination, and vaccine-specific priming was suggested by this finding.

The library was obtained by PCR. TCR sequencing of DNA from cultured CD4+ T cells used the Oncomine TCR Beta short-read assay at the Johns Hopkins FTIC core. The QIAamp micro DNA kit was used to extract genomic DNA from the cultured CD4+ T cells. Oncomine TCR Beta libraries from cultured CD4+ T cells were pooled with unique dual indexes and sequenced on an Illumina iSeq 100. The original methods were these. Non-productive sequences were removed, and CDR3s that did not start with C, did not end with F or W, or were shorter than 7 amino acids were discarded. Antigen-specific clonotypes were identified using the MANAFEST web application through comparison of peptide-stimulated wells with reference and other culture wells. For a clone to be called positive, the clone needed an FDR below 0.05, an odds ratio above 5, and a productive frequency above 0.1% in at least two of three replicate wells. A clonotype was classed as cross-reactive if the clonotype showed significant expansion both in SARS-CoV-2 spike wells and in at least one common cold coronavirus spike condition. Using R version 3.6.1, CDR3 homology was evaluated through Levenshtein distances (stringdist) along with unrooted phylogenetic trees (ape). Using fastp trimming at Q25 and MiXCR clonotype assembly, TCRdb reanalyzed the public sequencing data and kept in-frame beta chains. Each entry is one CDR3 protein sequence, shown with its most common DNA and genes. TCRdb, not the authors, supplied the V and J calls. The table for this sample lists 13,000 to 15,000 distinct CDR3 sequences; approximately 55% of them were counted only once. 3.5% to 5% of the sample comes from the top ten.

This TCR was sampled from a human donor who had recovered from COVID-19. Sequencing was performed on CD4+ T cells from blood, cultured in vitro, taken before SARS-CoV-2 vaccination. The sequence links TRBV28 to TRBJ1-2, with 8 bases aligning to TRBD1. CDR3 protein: CASSYRTGPQGYTF. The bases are TGTGCCAGCAGTTATCGGACAGGGCCTCAGGGCTACACCTTC.